The 12 T cell receptor beta chains below come from one sample, sequenced in a study of shared clonotypes between healthy human individuals. Clones were read by immunoSEQ multiplex PCR, and TCRdb kept only the in-frame ones, dropping some. The data show about 460,000 clones, with 75% to 80% seen just once and more than 10% held by the top ten. Material for sequencing was PBMCs. These receptor sequences come from a woman aged 40 to 50 in good health. Some clones in this sample may be carry-over from other donors' samples.

In its sample, this clone was seen a few times. V and J are TRBV28 and TRBJ2-7; D is perhaps TRBD1 (5 bases). Germline CDR1 reads MDHEN; CDR2 reads SYDVKM. The CDR3 contains 13 residues. Trimming removed 7 bases at V and 0 bases at J, with 10 bases between. DNA of the CDR3: TGTGCCAGCACCGACAGTCCCTCCTACGAGCAGTACTTC. Translated: CASTDSPSYEQYF.

This clone was seen only a few times. This rearrangement joins TRBV7-2 to TRBJ2-1; tentative D call: TRBD1 (5 bases). The CDR3 is 12 amino acids. CDR1 and CDR2 from the germline V gene are SGHTA and FQGNSA. With 5 bases removed from V and 6 bases from J, the gap between germline ends came to 8 bases. CDR3 nucleotides: TGTGCCAGCAGCAGACAGCCCAATGAGCAGTTCTTC. Translating it yields CASSRQPNEQFF.

About this clone itself: This sequence is one base from a far larger clone and is likely a read error. The same CDR3 arises from other DNA sequences in this sample as well. V is TRBV30 and J is TRBJ2-5, with 10 bases identical to TRBD2. Germline values: CDR1 GTSNPN, CDR2 SVGIG (reference sequence). This CDR3 is 13 amino acids long. Trimming at V came to 8 bases and at J to 9 bases, leaving 12 bases not matched to a gene. In nucleotides, the CDR3 is TGTGCCGGAAGTAGAACTAGCGGGATAGCCCAGTACTTC. It is translated as CAGSRTSGIAQYF.

V is TRBV28 and J is TRBJ2-7; a possible D gene is TRBD2 (7 bases). CDR1 is MDHEN, CDR2 SYDVKM, per germline. This CDR3 spans 14 amino acids. Trimming removed 4 bases from V and 0 bases from J, with 10 bases in between. This CDR3 reads CASSSRGASYEQYF. The DNA for the CDR3 is TGTGCCAGCAGTTCTCGGGGGGCCTCCTACGAGCAGTACTTC.

This rearrangement joins TRBV6-4 to TRBJ1-1; 11 bases are shared with TRBD1. The CDR3 length is 13 residues. With V trimmed by 6 bases and J by 7 bases, 4 bases remained unmatched. Germline CDR1 is MRHNA and CDR2 is SNTAGT. The CDR3 nucleotides are TGTGCCAGCAGGGGGACAGGGGGATTTGAAGCTTTCTTT. Protein sequence: CASRGTGGFEAFF.

Details on this clone: A far larger clone is off by one base, so a read error is likely. The conserved final phenylalanine or tryptophan is absent from the CDR3, which likely points to a read error. This chain joins TRBV11-2 and TRBJ1-2; D is ambiguous. The CDR3 loop spans 11 amino acids. The V end was cut by 5 bases, the J end by 9 bases, with 10 bases between. In germline, CDR1 is SGHAT, CDR2 FQNNGV. The CDR3 nucleotides are TGTGCCAGCAGCCCCAGGATCAGCTACACCTCC. As protein: CASSPRISYTS.

CDR3 DNA: TGCGCCAGCAGCTTAACTAGCGGGAGATACGAGCAGTACTTC. Encoded protein: CASSLTSGRYEQYF. The rearrangement links TRBV5-1 to TRBJ2-7; 11 bases align to TRBD2. CDR3 length: 14 amino acids. The J segment lost 4 bases and the V segment lost 2 bases, leaving 2 bases of the junction unmatched. From germline, CDR1 is SGHRS and CDR2 YFSETQ.

The chain couples TRBV19 to TRBJ2-2; a weak D match, TRBD1 (5 bases). This CDR3 is 16 amino acids long. V lost 7 bases to trimming and J lost 6 bases, with 21 bases between them. Germline CDR1 is LNHDA and CDR2 is SQIVND (reference sequence). The CDR3 region is CASKRYQGRISGELFF. The CDR3 DNA is TGTGCCAGTAAAAGGTATCAGGGTAGAATTTCCGGGGAGCTGTTTTTT.

The V gene is TRBV6-1, the J gene TRBJ2-1; a weak D match, TRBD2 (5 bases). V was shortened by 2 bases and J by 4 bases, with 9 bases between the two germline ends. The CDR3 has 14 residues. Germline-derived CDR1 and CDR2 are MNHNS and SASEGT. The CDR3 sequence is CASSERGRYNEQFF. In nucleotides, the CDR3 is TGTGCCAGCAGTGAAAGAGGGCGGTACAATGAGCAGTTCTTC.

The rearrangement links TRBV21-1 to TRBJ2-7; the table's D call, TRBD1, was not checked against the DNA. TRBV21-1 corresponds to a pseudogene. CDR3 length equals 21 residues. CDR3 nucleotides: TGTGCCAGCAGCAGGAAAGGAAGACAGGGAACCCTTATTGAAAGCTCCTACGAGCAGTACTTC. Encoded protein: CASSRKGRQGTLIESSYEQYF.

The rearrangement joins TRBV5-8 to TRBJ1-1; no clear D gene. Germline V gives CDR1 SGHTS, CDR2 YDEGEE. This CDR3 is 13 amino acids long. V was pared by 3 bases and J by 5 bases, with 11 bases between. The CDR3 loop reads CASSWTWQTEAFF. CDR3 nucleotides: TGTGCCAGCAGCTGGACCTGGCAAACTGAAGCTTTCTTT.

A note on this clone: An end of the junction differs from the germline gene, which may be a read error. The V and J genes are TRBV10-3 and TRBJ2-2; D is possibly TRBD2 (5 bases). The CDR3 has 11 residues. Germline assignment: CDR1 ENHRY and CDR2 SYGVKD. The CDR3 loop reads CVITSTGELFF. For the CDR3, the DNA is TGTGTCATCACTAGCACCGGGGAGCTGTTTTTT.